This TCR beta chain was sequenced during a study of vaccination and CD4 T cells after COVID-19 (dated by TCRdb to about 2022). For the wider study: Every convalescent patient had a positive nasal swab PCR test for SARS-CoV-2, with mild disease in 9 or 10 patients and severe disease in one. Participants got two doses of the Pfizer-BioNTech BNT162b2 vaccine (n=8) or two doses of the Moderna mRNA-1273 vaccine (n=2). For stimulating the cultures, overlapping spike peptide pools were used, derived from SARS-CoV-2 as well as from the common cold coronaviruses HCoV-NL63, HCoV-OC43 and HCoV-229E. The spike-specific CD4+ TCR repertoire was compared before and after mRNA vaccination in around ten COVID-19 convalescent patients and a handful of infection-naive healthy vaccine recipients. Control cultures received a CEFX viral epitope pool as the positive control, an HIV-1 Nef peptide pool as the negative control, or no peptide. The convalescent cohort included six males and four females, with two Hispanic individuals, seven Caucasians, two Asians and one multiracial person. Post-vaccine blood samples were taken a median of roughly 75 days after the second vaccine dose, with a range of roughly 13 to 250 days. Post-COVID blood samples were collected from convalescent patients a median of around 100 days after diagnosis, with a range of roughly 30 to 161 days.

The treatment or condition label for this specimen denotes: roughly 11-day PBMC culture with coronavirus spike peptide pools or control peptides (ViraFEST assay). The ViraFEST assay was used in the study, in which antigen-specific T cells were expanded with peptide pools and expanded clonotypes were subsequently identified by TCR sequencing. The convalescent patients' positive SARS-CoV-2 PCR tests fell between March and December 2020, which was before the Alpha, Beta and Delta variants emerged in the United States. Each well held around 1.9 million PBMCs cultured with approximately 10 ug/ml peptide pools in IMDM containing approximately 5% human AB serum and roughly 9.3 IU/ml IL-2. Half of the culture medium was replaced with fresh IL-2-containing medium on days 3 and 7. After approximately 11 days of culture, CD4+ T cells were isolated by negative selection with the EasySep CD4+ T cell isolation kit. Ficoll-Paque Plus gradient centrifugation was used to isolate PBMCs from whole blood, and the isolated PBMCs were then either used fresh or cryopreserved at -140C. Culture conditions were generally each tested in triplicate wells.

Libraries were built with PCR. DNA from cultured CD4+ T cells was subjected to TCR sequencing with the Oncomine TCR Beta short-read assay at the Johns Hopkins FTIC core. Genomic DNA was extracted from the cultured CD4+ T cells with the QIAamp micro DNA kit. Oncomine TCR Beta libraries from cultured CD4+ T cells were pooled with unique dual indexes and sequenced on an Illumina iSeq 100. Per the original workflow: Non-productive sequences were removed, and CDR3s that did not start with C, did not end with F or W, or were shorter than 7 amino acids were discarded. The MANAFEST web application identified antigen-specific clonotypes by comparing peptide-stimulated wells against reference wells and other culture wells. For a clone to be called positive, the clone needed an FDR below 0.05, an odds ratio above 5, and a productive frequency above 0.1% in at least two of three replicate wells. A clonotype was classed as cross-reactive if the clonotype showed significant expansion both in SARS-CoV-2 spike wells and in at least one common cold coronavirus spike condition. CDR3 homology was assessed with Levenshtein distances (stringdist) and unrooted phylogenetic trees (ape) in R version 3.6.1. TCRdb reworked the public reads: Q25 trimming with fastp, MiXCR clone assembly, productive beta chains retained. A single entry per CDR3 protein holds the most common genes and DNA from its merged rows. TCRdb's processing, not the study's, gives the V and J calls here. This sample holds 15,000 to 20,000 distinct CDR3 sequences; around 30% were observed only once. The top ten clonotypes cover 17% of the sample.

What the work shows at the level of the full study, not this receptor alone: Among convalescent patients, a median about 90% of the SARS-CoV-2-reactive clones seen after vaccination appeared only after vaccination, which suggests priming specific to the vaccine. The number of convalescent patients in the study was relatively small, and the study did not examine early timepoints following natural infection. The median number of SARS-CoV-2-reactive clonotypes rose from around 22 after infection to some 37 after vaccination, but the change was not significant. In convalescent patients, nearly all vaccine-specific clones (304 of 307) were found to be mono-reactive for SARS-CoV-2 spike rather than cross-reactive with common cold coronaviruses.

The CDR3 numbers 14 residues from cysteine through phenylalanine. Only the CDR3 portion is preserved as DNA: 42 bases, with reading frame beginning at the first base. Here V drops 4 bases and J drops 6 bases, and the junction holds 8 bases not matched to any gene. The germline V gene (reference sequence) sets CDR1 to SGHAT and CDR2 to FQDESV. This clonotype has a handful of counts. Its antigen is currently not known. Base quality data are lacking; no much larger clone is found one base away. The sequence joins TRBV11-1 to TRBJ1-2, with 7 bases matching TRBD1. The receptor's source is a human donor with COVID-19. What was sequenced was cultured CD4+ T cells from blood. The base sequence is TGTGCCAGCAGCTCAACCGACAGGGCTGATGGCTACACCTTC. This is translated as CASSSTDRADGYTF.